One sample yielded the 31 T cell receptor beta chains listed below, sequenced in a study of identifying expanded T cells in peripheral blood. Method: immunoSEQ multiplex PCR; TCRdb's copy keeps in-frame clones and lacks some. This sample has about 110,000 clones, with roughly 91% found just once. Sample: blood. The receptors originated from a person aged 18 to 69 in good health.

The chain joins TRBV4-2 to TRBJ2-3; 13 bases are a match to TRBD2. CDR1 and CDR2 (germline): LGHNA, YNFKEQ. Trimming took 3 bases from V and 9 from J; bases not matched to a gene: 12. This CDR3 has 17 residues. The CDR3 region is CASSHPKGTSGARTQYF. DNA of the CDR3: TGTGCCAGCAGCCATCCCAAGGGGACTAGCGGGGCCCGGACGCAGTATTTT.

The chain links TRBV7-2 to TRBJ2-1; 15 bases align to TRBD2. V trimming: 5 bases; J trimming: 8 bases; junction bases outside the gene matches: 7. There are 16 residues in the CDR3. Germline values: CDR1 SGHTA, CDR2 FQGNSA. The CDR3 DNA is TGTGCCAGCAGCCGGACTAGCGGGGGGGCATCTTATGAGCAGTTCTTC. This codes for CASSRTSGGASYEQFF.

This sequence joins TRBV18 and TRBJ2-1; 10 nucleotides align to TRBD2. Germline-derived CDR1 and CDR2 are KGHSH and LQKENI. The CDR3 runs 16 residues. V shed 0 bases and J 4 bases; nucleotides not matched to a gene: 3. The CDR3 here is CASSPPSGGLYNEQFF. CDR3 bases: TGTGCCAGCTCACCACCTAGCGGGGGGCTATACAATGAGCAGTTCTTC.

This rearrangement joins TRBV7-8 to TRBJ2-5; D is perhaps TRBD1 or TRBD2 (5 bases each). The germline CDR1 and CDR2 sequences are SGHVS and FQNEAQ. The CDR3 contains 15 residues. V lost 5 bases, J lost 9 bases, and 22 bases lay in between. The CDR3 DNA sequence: TGTGCCAGCAGCCTTGCCGGGGCAGGTCATCTAGCCCAGTACTTC. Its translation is CASSLAGAGHLAQYF.

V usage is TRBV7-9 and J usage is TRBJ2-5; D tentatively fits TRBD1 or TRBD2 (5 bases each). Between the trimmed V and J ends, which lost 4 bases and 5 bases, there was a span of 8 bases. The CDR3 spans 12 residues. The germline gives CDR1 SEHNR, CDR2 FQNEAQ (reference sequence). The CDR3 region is CASSYGTETQYF. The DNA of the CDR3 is TGTGCCAGCAGCTACGGGACGGAGACCCAGTACTTC.

In DNA form, the CDR3 reads TGTGCCAGTAGTATAGACGGGTCGACTGAAGCTTTCTTT. It encodes CASSIDGSTEAFF. This chain joins TRBV19 and TRBJ1-1; D call uncertain. The CDR3 totals 13 residues. Trimming pared 0 bases from V and 5 bases from J, leaving 7 bases between. CDR1 is LNHDA and CDR2 is SQIVND in the germline V gene (reference sequence). The variable domain in full, completed from reference TRBV19 and TRBJ1-1, reads DGGITQSPKYLFRKEGQNVTLSCEQNLNHDAMYWYRQDPGQGLRLIYYSQIVNDFQKGDIAEGYSVSREKKESFPLTVTSAQKNPTAFYLCASSIDGSTEAFFGQGTRLTVV.

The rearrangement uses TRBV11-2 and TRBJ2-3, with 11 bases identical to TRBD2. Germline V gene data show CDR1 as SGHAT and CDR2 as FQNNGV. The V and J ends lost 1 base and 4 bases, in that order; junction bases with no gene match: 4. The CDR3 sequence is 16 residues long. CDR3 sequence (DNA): TGTGCCAGCAGCTTAGTTGGTAGCGGGGGGGCAGATACGCAGTATTTT. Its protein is CASSLVGSGGADTQYF.

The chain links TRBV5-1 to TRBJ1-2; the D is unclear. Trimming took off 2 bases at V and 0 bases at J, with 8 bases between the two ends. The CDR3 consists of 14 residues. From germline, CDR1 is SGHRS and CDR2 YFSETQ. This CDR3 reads CASSLEDPNYGYTF. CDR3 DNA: TGCGCCAGCAGCTTAGAAGACCCTAACTATGGCTACACCTTC.

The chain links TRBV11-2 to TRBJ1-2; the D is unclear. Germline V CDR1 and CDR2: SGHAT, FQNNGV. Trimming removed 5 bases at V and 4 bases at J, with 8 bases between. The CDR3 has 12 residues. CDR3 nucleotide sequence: TGTGCCAGCAGCCCTAGACTCTATGGCTACACCTTC. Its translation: CASSPRLYGYTF. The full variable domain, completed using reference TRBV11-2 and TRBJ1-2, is EAGVAQSPRYKIIEKRQSVAFWCNPISGHATLYWYQQILGQGPKLLIQFQNNGVVDDSQLPKDRFSAERLKGVDSTLKIQPAKLEDSAVYLCASSPRLYGYTFGSGTRLTVV.

CDR3 DNA sequence: TGTGCCAGCAGTCGGGACGGCCTGGGGACCTCCTACGAGCAGTACTTC. Translated: CASSRDGLGTSYEQYF. V gene TRBV28 combines with J gene TRBJ2-7; perhaps D is TRBD1 or TRBD2 (5 bases each). V lost 5 bases and J lost 0, with 17 bases in between. CDR1 is MDHEN and CDR2 is SYDVKM in the germline V gene. This CDR3 spans 16 amino acids.

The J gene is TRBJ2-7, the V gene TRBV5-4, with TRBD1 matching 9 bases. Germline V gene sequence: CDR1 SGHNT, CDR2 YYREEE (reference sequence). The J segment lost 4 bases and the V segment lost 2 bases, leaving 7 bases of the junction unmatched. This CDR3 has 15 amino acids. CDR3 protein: CASSFRQGGYYEQYF. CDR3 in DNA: TGTGCCAGCAGCTTTCGACAGGGGGGTTATTACGAGCAGTACTTC.

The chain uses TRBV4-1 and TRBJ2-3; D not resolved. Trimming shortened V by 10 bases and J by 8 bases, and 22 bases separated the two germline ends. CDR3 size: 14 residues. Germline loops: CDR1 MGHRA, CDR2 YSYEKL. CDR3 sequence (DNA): TGCGCCACCTCGGACGGACCCGGTGCTGGTACGCAGTATTTT. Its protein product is CATSDGPGAGTQYF.

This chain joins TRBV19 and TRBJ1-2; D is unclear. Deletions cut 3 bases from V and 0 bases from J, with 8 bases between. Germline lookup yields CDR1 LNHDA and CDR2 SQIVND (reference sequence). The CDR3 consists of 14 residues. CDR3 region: CASSITRANYGYTF. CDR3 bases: TGTGCCAGTAGTATCACCCGAGCTAACTATGGCTACACCTTC. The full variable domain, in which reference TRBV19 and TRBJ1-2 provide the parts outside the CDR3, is DGGITQSPKYLFRKEGQNVTLSCEQNLNHDAMYWYRQDPGQGLRLIYYSQIVNDFQKGDIAEGYSVSREKKESFPLTVTSAQKNPTAFYLCASSITRANYGYTFGSGTRLTVV.

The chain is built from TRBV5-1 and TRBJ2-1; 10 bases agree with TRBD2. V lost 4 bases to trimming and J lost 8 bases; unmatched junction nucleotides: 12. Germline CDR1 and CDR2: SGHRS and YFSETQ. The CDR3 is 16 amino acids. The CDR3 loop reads CASSLTQRGGLDEQFF. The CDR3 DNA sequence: TGCGCCAGCAGCCTAACACAGCGGGGGGGCCTCGATGAGCAGTTCTTC.

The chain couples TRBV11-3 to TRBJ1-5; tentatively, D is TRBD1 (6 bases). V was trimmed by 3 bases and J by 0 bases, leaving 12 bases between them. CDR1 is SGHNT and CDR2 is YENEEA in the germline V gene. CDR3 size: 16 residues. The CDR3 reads CASSFRDIHSNQPQHF. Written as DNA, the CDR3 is TGTGCCAGCAGCTTCCGGGACATTCATAGCAATCAGCCCCAGCATTTT.

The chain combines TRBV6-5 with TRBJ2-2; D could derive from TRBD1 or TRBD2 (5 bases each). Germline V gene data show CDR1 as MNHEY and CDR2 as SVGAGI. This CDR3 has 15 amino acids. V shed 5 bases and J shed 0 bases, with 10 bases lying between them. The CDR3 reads CASSRDGPNTGELFF. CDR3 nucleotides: TGTGCCAGCAGTCGGGACGGCCCGAACACCGGGGAGCTGTTTTTT.

The CDR3 here is CASSLDGFLYEQYF. The CDR3 DNA sequence: TGTGCCAGCAGCTTGGACGGGTTTCTTTACGAGCAGTACTTC. The genes are TRBV5-5 and TRBJ2-7; unclear D gene. With 0 bases removed from V and 4 bases from J, the gap between germline ends came to 11 bases. Germline loops: CDR1 SGHKS, CDR2 YYEKEE (reference sequence). This CDR3 region has 14 residues. The full variable domain, completed using reference TRBV5-5 and TRBJ2-7, is DAGVTQSPTHLIKTRGQQVTLRCSPISGHKSVSWYQQVLGQGPQFIFQYYEKEERGRGNFPDRFSARQFPNYSSELNVNALLLGDSALYLCASSLDGFLYEQYFGPGTRLTVT.

CDR3 sequence (DNA): TGTGCCAGCAGCTTAGAGGGCTTCGGCTACGAGCAGTACTTC. It is translated as CASSLEGFGYEQYF. The chain links TRBV7-2 to TRBJ2-7; D gene unclear. Germline CDR1 and CDR2: SGHTA and FQGNSA. Deletions cut 1 base from V and 3 bases from J, with 10 bases between. The CDR3 totals 14 residues.

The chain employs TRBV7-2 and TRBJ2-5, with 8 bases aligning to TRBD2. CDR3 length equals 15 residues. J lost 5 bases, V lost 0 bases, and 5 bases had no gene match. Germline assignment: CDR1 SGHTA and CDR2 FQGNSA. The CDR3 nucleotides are TGTGCCAGCAGCTTAGCCGGGGGGGCTGGGGAGACCCAGTACTTC. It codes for CASSLAGGAGETQYF.

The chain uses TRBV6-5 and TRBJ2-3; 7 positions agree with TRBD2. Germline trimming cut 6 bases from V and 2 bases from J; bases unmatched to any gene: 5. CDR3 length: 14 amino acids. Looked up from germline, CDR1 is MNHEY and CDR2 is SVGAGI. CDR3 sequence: CASRAAGTTDTQYF. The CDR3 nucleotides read TGTGCCAGCAGAGCAGCGGGGACCACAGATACGCAGTATTTT.

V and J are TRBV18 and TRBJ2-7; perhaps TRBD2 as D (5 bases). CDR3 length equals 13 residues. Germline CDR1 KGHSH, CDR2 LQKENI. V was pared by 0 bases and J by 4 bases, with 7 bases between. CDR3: CASSPPGGYEQYF. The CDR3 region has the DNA TGTGCCAGCTCACCACCGGGCGGGTACGAGCAGTACTTC.

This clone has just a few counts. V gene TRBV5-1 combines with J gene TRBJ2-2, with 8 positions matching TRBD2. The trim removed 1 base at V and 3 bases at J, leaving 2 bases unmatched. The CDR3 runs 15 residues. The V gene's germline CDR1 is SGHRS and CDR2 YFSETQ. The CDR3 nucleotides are TGCGCCAGCAGCTTGATCGGGGGGGACACCGGGGAGCTGTTTTTT. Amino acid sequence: CASSLIGGDTGELFF.

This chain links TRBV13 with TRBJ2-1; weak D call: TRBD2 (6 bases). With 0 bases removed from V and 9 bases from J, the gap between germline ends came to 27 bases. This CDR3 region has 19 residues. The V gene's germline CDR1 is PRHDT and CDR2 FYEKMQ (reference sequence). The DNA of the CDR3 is TGTGCCAGCAGCTTAGGAACATCGACGCTCTGGGGCGGGGTCTCTGAGCAGTTCTTC. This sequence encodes CASSLGTSTLWGGVSEQFF.

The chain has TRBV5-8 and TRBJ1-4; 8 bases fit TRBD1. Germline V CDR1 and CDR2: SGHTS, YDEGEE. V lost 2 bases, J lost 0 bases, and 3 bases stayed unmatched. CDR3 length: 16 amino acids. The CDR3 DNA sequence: TGTGCCAGCAGCTTTGGACAGGGTGCAACTAATGAAAAACTGTTTTTT. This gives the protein CASSFGQGATNEKLFF. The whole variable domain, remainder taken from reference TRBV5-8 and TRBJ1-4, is EAGVTQSPTHLIKTRGQQATLRCSPISGHTSVYWYQQALGLGLQFLLWYDEGEERNRGNFPPRFSGRQFPNYSSELNVNALELEDSALYLCASSFGQGATNEKLFFGSGTQLSVL.

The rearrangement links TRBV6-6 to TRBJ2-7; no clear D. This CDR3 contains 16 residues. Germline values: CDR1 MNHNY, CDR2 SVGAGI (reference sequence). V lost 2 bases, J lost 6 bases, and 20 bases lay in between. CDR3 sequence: CASSYPLGKADGEQYF. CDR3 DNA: TGTGCCAGCAGTTACCCGTTGGGTAAGGCAGACGGCGAGCAGTACTTC.

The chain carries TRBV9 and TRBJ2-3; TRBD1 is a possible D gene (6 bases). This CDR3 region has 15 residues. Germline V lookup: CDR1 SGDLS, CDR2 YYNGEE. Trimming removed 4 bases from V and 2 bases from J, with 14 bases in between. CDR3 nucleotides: TGTGCCAGCAGCCCGACAGGACTGTTCACAGATACGCAGTATTTT. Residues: CASSPTGLFTDTQYF. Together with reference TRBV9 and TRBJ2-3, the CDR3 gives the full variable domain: DSGVTQTPKHLITATGQRVTLRCSPRSGDLSVYWYQQSLDQGLQFLIQYYNGEERAKGNILERFSAQQFPDLHSELNLSSLELGDSALYFCASSPTGLFTDTQYFGPGTRLTVL.

The CDR3 DNA is TGTGCCAGCAGCTTGTGGACGGAAAACACTGAAGCTTTCTTT. Encoded protein: CASSLWTENTEAFF. The J gene is TRBJ1-1, the V gene TRBV6-5, with no clear D. Trimming pared 6 bases from V and 2 bases from J, leaving 13 bases between. CDR3 length: 14 residues. The germline CDR1 and CDR2 sequences are MNHEY and SVGAGI.

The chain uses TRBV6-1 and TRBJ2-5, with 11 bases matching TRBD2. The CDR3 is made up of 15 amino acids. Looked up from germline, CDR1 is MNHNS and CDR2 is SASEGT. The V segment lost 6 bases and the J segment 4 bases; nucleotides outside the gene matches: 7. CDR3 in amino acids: CASRISGGARETQYF. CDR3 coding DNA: TGTGCCAGCAGGATTAGCGGGGGGGCCAGAGAGACCCAGTACTTC.

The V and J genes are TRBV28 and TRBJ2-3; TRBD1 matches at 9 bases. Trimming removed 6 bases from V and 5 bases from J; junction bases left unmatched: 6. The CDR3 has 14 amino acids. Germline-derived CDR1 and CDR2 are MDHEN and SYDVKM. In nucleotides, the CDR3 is TGTGCCAGCAGAGGACAGGGGCGGGGAGATACGCAGTATTTT. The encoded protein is CASRGQGRGDTQYF.

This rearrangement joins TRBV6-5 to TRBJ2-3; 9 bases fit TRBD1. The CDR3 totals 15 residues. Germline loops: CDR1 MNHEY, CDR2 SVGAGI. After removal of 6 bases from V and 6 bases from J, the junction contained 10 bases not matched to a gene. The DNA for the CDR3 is TGTGCCAGCAGCCCGTATCGGACAGGGGATGATACGCAGTATTTT. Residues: CASSPYRTGDDTQYF.

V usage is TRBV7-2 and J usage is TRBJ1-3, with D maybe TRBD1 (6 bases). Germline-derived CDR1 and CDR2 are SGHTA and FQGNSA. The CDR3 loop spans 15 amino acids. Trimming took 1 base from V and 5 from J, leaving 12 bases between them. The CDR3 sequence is CASSLEGGFRNTIYF. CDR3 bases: TGTGCCAGCAGCTTAGAGGGGGGCTTTAGAAACACCATATATTTT.